This TCR beta chain came from a study of patients and donors after allogeneic stem cell transplantation. TCRdb used MiXCR to reprocess the RT-PCR reads, holding one entry per CDR3 protein. The sample has about 150,000 distinct CDR3 sequences, about a quarter seen once. CDR3 length equals 16 residues. Looked up from germline, CDR1 is MNHNY and CDR2 is SVGAGI (reference sequence). The V end was cut by 1 base, the J end by 6 bases, with 16 bases between. Sequencing was carried out using blood, either unsorted or a sorted T cell fraction (not recorded which). The chain employs TRBV6-6 and TRBJ2-1, with D possibly called TRBD1 or TRBD2 (6 bases each). This TCR derives from a human donor who was either an allogeneic HSCT recipient or a stem cell or donor lymphocyte infusion donor (not recorded which). It is not recorded whose cells these are; they may come from a transplant donor. CDR3 nucleotides: TGTGCCAGCAGTTACTTTTCGGGAGAGGGGGGCAATGAGCAGTTCTTC. Translating gives CASSYFSGEGGNEQFF.